This TCR beta chain derives from a study of Graves' ophthalmopathy and Graves' hyperthyroidism listed by TCRdb under 2018. Study-level background: Hyperthyroidism was defined as stable when no progression to ophthalmopathy occurred within 18 months of follow-up. The study used TCR beta repertoire signatures to distinguish Graves' ophthalmopathy from Graves' hyperthyroidism and to predict progression to ophthalmopathy. In total, 135 blood samples were TCR-sequenced: roughly 45 ophthalmopathy, under 80 hyperthyroidism and some 17 hyperthyroidism-to-ophthalmopathy patients. A discovery set of about a hundred patients (approximately 42 ophthalmopathy, 55 to 65 stable hyperthyroidism) was enrolled to explore V-J signatures distinguishing ophthalmopathy from hyperthyroidism. An independent validation cohort comprised some 18 hyperthyroidism patients and about 16 patients who later progressed from hyperthyroidism to ophthalmopathy. In six hyperthyroidism patients, the T-cell repertoire of thyroid tissue was compared with the T-cell repertoire of blood. Once sampling was done, hyperthyroidism patients were given methimazole at a starting dose of 30 mg daily, while ophthalmopathy patients were given high-dose intravenous methylprednisolone.

For repertoire sequencing, the TCR beta CDR3 regions were amplified from RNA transcripts. HTBI primers and the Qiagen OneStep RT-PCR kit were used in a first-round RT-PCR, which was followed by a second-round multiplex PCR, size selection and purification. Sequencing of the libraries was carried out on an Illumina HiSeq2000 in paired-end mode with 100 bp reads. In the paper's pipeline: SOAPnuke was used to process the reads, removing any read that contained adapters or uncalled bases, had a mean Phred below 15, or lacked an exact match to the constant primer or identifier. High-quality paired reads were merged with COPE v1.2.5. Clonotypes were defined as unique nucleotide sequences and were aligned to IMGT TRB V, D and J references using MiTCR v1.1. Only V-J combinations with frequency above 0.0001 were analysed, covering 99.2% of repertoires. A TCR clonal expansion and chaos score per V-J combination was defined as the ratio of F50 clonal expansion to chaos observed in the TCRdist matrix. Welch's t-statistics and random forest were used to reduce features to about a dozen V-J combinations, which were fed into a naive Bayes classifier. The Morisita-Horn index was used to measure how similar the thyroid and blood repertoires were. TCRdb reworked the public reads: Q25 trimming with fastp, MiXCR clone assembly, productive beta chains retained. Merged by CDR3 protein, the rows form single entries marked with the most common genes and DNA. TCRdb's processing, not the authors' own work, is the source of the V and J calls. The sample includes about 600,000 distinct CDR3 sequences, with about two fifths observed a single time. The top ten clonotypes cover 3.5% to 4.5% of the sample.

The paper as a whole reports these results and caveats: No statistical method was used to predetermine the sample size, and group allocation was not hidden from the investigators. The 13-signature model separated ophthalmopathy from stable hyperthyroidism with roughly 89% sensitivity and about 81% specificity in cross-validation, and 80%/75% in the test set. In validation, the model predicted ophthalmopathy progression with about 70% sensitivity and around 72% specificity; some 13 predicted patients were CT-confirmed with GO in a median of roughly 6.8 months. Most of the expanded thyroid clonotypes with a frequency above 0.001 were also detected in blood, and it was suggested that the thyroid immune response may be reflected by blood repertoires.

Hyperthyroidism patients were newly diagnosed, with disease duration under 2 months, and aged 18 to 65 years. Anyone with other autoimmune diseases, uncontrolled infections, pregnancy or lactation was excluded from the study. Diagnosis relied on clinical symptoms, serum thyroxine, TRAb, thyroid ultrasound and orbital computed tomography. Total RNA was extracted using Trizol reagent, and RNA quality was checked on an Agilent 2100 Bioanalyzer. The table lists this clonotype with many counts. The antigen it binds to is not known. No base qualities exist here, and no much larger clone lies one base off it. The cysteine opens and the phenylalanine closes a CDR3 of 14 amino acids. Only the CDR3 DNA is retained, 42 bases long and in frame from the first base. From V the trimming removes 6 bases and from J it removes 1 base, while the gene matches leave 5 bases of the junction unaccounted for. According to the germline V gene, CDR1 reads MNHNS and CDR2 reads SASEGT.

The chain uses TRBV6-1 and TRBJ1-1, with TRBD1 identical over 7 junction bases. The specimen sequenced was peripheral blood or thyroid tissue (not recorded which). The origin of this receptor is an adult man with Graves' hyperthyroidism. The sequenced DNA: TGTGCCAGCAGACAGACAGGGCAGAACACTGAAGCTTTCTTT. Translated, it reads CASRQTGQNTEAFF.